This T cell receptor (beta chain) stems from a study of blood T cells in healthy people across ages. Of note for this clonotype: Its antigen is unknown.

Drawing of peripheral blood yielded 8.5 to 10 milliliters from each donor. Then a second PCR, running about 7 to 11 cycles, was carried out with a sample-barcoded 5' primer and a J-beta primer mix. TCRdb called the 5' RACE reads again in MiXCR, with one record for every CDR3 protein. The profile shows 700,000 or so distinct CDR3 sequences, around 41% of them singletons. V lost 2 bases and J 4 bases, leaving 14 bases between the germline ends. The CDR3 runs 15 residues. Germline loops: CDR1 MNHEY, CDR2 SMNVEV (reference sequence). General study findings and limits: Both naive CD4+ cell counts and diversity were greater in long-lived donors than in aged donors. Per-million-T-cell TCR beta diversity fell roughly linearly with age.

This clonotype was obtained from a man older than 75 in good health. The chain employs TRBV27 and TRBJ2-5; tentatively, D is TRBD2 (6 bases). Sequenced: blood. CDR3: CASSLGGLIGETQYF. In DNA, the CDR3 is TGTGCCAGCAGTTTAGGGGGACTCATTGGAGAGACCCAGTACTTC.